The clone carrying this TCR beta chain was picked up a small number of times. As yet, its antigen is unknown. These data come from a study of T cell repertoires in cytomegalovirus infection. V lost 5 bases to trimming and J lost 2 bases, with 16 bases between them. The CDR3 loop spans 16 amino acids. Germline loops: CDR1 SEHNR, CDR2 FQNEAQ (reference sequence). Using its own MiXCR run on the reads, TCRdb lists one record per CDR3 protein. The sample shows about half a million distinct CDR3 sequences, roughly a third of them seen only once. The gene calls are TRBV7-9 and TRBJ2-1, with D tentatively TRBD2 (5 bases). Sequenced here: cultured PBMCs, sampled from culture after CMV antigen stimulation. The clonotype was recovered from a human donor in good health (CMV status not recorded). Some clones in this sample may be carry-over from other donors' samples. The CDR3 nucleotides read TGTGCCAGCAGCCGTTTGACGAGCGGCACCTACAATGAGCAGTTCTTC. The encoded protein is CASSRLTSGTYNEQFF.